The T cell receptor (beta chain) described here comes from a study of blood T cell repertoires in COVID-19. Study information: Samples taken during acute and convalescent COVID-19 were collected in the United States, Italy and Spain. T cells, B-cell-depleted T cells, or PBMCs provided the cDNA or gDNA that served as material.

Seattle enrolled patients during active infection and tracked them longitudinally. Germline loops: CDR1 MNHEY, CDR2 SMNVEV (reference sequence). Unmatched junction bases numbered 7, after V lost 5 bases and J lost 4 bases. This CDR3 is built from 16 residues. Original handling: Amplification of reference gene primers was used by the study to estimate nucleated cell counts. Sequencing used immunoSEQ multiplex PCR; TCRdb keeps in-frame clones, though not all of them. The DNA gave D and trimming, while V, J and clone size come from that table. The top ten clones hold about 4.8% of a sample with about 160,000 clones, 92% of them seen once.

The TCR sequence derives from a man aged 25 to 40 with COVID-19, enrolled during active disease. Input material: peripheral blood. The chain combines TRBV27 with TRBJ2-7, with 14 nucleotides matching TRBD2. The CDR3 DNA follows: TGTGCCAGCAGTCTGACTAGCGGGAGGGCTGCTTACGAGCAGTACTTC. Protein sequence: CASSLTSGRAAYEQYF.